These T cell receptor beta chains were read from a single sample in a study of cytomegalovirus exposure and HLA in healthy donors. Data came from immunoSEQ multiplex PCR; TCRdb stores just in-frame clones and leaves some out. The profile covers around 110,000 clones, with more than 70% appearing a single time and more than 2% taken by the ten largest. The sequenced material came from PBMCs. Receptor source: a man aged 40-49 years in good health and CMV-seronegative. The conserved cysteine and the conserved F or W are not part of the CDR3 here. Fields, in order: clone size, J gene, V gene, CDR3 protein. Rows may omit the clone size; those that give it use once, few, many or a size class.

medium-sized | TRBJ2-7 | TRBV29-1 | SVLGTGGYEQY
- | TRBJ1-2 | TRBV23-1 | ASSPWSGYT
once | TRBJ1-3 | TRBV5-1 | ASSLTGTPLAGNTIY
once | TRBJ2-3 | TRBV4-2 | ASSQGSRVDLDTQY
- | TRBJ1-4 | TRBV6-5 | ASSSQGAKLF
- | TRBJ2-2 | TRBV19 | ASIGGTGFLGELF
- | TRBJ2-6 | TRBV10-1 | ASSGGLSGANVLT
- | TRBJ1-1 | TRBV19 | ASSKGQGGYEAF
few | TRBJ1-3 | TRBV28 | ASSSSGQGALYTIY
few | TRBJ1-1 | TRBV6-6 | ASSPALQGATEAF
- | TRBJ2-2 | TRBV5-6 | ASSLAVSGVNTGELF
- | TRBJ1-5 | TRBV5-8 | ASSLTATGTRTQH
- | TRBJ2-7 | TRBV13 | ASSLKGAGDRVQY
- | TRBJ2-1 | TRBV21-1 | ASLESTSGFGHEQF
- | TRBJ2-5 | TRBV4-2 | ASSQDWASGKETQY
- | TRBJ1-5 | TRBV15 | ATSREYREVSTQPQH
- | TRBJ2-5 | TRBV27 | ASRGQGRKETQY
few | TRBJ1-3 | TRBV5-6 | ASSSEWGRSGNTIY
- | TRBJ1-2 | TRBV7-9 | ASSPRPNYGYT
- | TRBJ2-5 | TRBV27 | ASSSSRQGQETQY
- | TRBJ2-5 | TRBV5-1 | ASSSRQGIETQY
- | TRBJ1-3 | TRBV27 | ASRDITGNTIY
- | TRBJ1-5 | TRBV2 | ASRGQGIQPQH
once | TRBJ2-1 | TRBV7-9 | ASSSSRLATSYNEQF
- | TRBJ2-1 | TRBV5-1 | ASSSNGRGEQF
- | TRBJ2-2 | TRBV6-5 | ASSYLAGKNTGELF